The 7 T cell receptor beta chains in this list originate from one sample, sequenced in a study of graft-versus-host responses after intestinal transplantation. Method: immunoSEQ multiplex PCR; TCRdb's copy keeps in-frame clones and lacks some. The data hold 80,000 to 100,000 clones, with over 80% observed a single time. For these TCRs, the target antigens are not known. This material consisted of unstimulated CD8+ T cells sorted from spleen or lymph node cells, taken before intestinal transplant. Every receptor here comes from a human donor who received an intestinal transplant.

The J gene is TRBJ2-3, the V gene TRBV10-3, with 10 bases that match TRBD2. CDR3 length: 14 amino acids. V gave up 3 bases and J gave up 4 bases; unmatched junction bases: 1. From germline, CDR1 is ENHRY and CDR2 SYGVKD. The CDR3 bases are TGTGCCATCAGTGAAGCGGGGGGGCCAGATACGCAGTATTTT. It codes for CAISEAGGPDTQYF.

V is TRBV20-1 and J is TRBJ2-5; D gene ambiguous. Germline CDR1 DFQATT, CDR2 SNEGSKA (reference sequence). The CDR3 covers 10 residues. Trimming took 5 bases from V and 2 from J, leaving 3 bases between them. The CDR3 nucleotides are TGCAGTGCTTCACAAGAGACCCAGTACTTC. This translates into CSASQETQYF.

The CDR3 region has the DNA TGCGCCAGCAGTGATCTAGCGGGGGCTTTATCCCAAGAGACCCAGTACTTC. This sequence encodes CASSDLAGALSQETQYF. This sequence joins TRBV10-2 and TRBJ2-5; 10 bases align to TRBD2. Germline V gene data show CDR1 as WSHSY and CDR2 as SAAADI. V shed 3 bases and J 1 base; nucleotides not matched to a gene: 8. CDR3 length: 17 residues.

This chain's CDR3 is CSVEDGFQETQYF. The CDR3 bases are TGCAGCGTTGAAGACGGGTTTCAAGAGACCCAGTACTTC. V gene TRBV29-1 combines with J gene TRBJ2-5; no clear D. Germline V gives CDR1 SQVTM, CDR2 ANQGSEA. The CDR3 runs 13 residues. Trimming removed 0 bases from V and 2 bases from J, with 7 bases in between. Together with reference TRBV29-1 and TRBJ2-5, the CDR3 gives the full variable domain: SAVISQKPSRDICQRGTSLTIQCQVDSQVTMMFWYRQQPGQSLTLIATANQGSEATYESGFVIDKFPISRPNLTFSTLTVSNMSPEDSSIYLCSVEDGFQETQYFGPGTRLLVL.

This clone has a handful of counts. This chain links TRBV27 with TRBJ2-7, with D perhaps TRBD1 (6 bases). V was cut by 5 bases and J by 7 bases, with 24 bases left in between. This CDR3 has 16 residues. Germline V gene data show CDR1 as MNHEY and CDR2 as SMNVEV (reference sequence). CDR3 sequence (DNA): TGTGCCAGCAGTCCCCACACAGGGCTGGCCTACGGGGAGCAGTACTTC. Its translation is CASSPHTGLAYGEQYF.

The V call is TRBV21-1, the J call TRBJ2-7; the table's D gene call, TRBD1, was not cross checked with the DNA. TRBV21-1 is noted as a pseudogene. The CDR3 runs 13 residues. The CDR3: CASSKTGGYEQYF. Written as DNA, the CDR3 is TGTGCCAGCAGCAAGACAGGGGGCTACGAGCAGTACTTC.

The V call is TRBV4-1, the J call TRBJ2-7; perhaps TRBD1 as D (5 bases). V was cut by 1 base and J by 1 base, with 8 bases left in between. The CDR3 is 14 amino acids. Germline V gene lookup returns CDR1 MGHRA and CDR2 YSYEKL. In DNA form, the CDR3 reads TGCGCCAGCAGCCAAGGGCAGGGATCCTACGAGCAGTACTTC. Amino acid sequence: CASSQGQGSYEQYF.